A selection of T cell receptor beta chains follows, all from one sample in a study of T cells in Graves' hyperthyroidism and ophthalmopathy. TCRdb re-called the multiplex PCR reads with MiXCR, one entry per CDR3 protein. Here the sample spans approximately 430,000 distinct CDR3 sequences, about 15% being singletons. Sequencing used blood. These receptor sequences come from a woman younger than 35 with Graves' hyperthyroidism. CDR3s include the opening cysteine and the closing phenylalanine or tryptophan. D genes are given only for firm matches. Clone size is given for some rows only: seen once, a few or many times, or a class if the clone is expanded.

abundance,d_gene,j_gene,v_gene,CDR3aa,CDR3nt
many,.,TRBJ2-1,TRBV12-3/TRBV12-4,CASSWSLSSYNEQFF,TGTGCCAGCAGTTGGAGTCTGAGCTCCTACAATGAGCAGTTCTTC
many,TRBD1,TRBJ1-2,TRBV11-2,CASTQGQGAYGYTF,TGTGCCAGCACCCAGGGACAGGGGGCTTATGGCTACACCTTC
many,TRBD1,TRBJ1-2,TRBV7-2,CASSLEGQGHYGYTF,TGTGCCAGCAGCTTAGAGGGACAGGGACACTATGGCTACACCTTC
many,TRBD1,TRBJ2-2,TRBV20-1,CSAREAGGLNTGELFF,TGCAGTGCTAGAGAGGCAGGGGGCTTGAACACCGGGGAGCTGTTTTTT
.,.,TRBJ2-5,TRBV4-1,CASSPTPSGAETQYF,TGCGCCAGCAGCCCGACCCCCAGCGGCGCAGAGACCCAGTACTTC
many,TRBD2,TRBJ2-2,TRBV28,CASRTVAGGPSTGELFF,TGTGCCAGCAGGACGGTAGCGGGGGGGCCCAGCACCGGGGAGCTGTTTTTT
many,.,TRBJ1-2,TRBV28,CASSSLNYGYTF,TGTGCCAGCAGTTCCCTTAACTATGGCTACACCTTC
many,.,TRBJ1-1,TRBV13,CASSLRPTSSTEAFF,TGTGCCAGCAGCTTAAGACCGACAAGTAGTACTGAAGCTTTCTTT
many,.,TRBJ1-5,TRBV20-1,CSAPWGGNGQPQHF,TGCAGTGCGCCCTGGGGGGGCAATGGGCAGCCCCAGCATTTT
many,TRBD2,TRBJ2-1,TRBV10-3,CALKREMGEGEQFF,TGTGCCCTCAAGCGGGAGATGGGTGAGGGTGAGCAGTTCTTC
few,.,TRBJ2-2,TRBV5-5,CASSFAGSNTGELFF,TGTGCCAGCAGCTTTGCGGGATCGAACACCGGGGAGCTGTTTTTT
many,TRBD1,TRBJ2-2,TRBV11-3,CASSPWTGDNTGELFF,TGTGCCAGCAGCCCCTGGACAGGGGACAACACCGGGGAGCTGTTTTTT
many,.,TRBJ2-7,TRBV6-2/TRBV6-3,CATRKGGTSYEQYF,TGTGCCACCCGAAAGGGCGGGACCTCCTACGAGCAGTACTTC
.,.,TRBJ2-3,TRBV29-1,CSVERPREYTDTQYF,TGCAGCGTTGAGAGACCCCGGGAGTACACAGATACGCAGTATTTT
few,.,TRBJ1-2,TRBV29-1,CSVEDSGSYNYGYTF,TGCAGCGTTGAAGATTCTGGCAGTTATAACTATGGCTACACCTTC
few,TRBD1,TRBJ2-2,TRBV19,CASSRDRVWELFF,TGTGCCAGTAGTAGGGACAGGGTGTGGGAGCTGTTTTTT
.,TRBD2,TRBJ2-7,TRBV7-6,CASSAGLAAYEQYF,TGTGCCAGCAGCGCCGGACTAGCGGCCTACGAGCAGTACTTC
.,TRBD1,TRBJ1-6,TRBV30,CAWTGGWDSPLHF,TGTGCCTGGACAGGGGGCTGGGATTCACCCCTCCACTTT
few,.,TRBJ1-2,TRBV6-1,CARNVDIGDYGYTF,TGTGCCAGGAATGTAGATATCGGGGACTATGGCTACACCTTC
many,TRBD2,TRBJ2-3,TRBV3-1,CASSGSGGSGSGGTQYF,TGTGCCAGCAGCGGGAGTGGGGGCAGCGGGAGTGGGGGTACGCAGTATTTT
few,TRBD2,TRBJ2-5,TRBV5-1,CASSWRTSGGNQETQYF,TGCGCCAGCAGCTGGCGGACTAGCGGGGGAAATCAAGAGACCCAGTACTTC
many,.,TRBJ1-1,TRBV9,CASSVPEEGGAFF,TGTGCCAGCAGCGTACCCGAGGAGGGAGGAGCTTTCTTT
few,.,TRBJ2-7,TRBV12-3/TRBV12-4,CASSLSRSYEQYF,TGTGCCAGCAGTTTGTCCAGGTCCTACGAGCAGTACTTC